Listed below are T cell receptor beta chains from one sample, sequenced in a study of T-cell reconstitution after alpha-beta-depleted transplantation in children. In TCRdb, the PCR reads were re-called with MiXCR into one record per CDR3 protein. The sample lists 500,000 or so distinct CDR3 sequences; 9.5% to 12% were seen once. This specimen consisted of PBMCs, mostly from graft donor cells, obtained 180 days after TCRalphabeta/CD19-depleted stem cell transplant. The receptors were sampled from a female patient aged 2-9 years who had a stem cell transplant for aplastic anemia, so the T cells may come from the graft donor. CDR3s include the opening cysteine and the closing phenylalanine or tryptophan. The D gene is left open where the match is weak.

d_gene	v_gene	CDR3aa
TRBD2	TRBV6-2/TRBV6-3	CASSTSLMREGSYEQYF
NA	TRBV12-3/TRBV12-4	CASSFNGFGYGYTF
NA	TRBV7-9	CASSPLIRGADQPQHF
NA	TRBV15	CATSRGARIETQYF
TRBD2	TRBV6-5	CASSYSEGLAGWEQFF
TRBD2	TRBV15	CATSRPGLAGGSVYNEQFF
TRBD1	TRBV28	CASSAWDRGYVRQETQYF
NA	TRBV9	CASSPKLTDTQYF
NA	TRBV21-1	CASVRLAGGHNEQFF
TRBD2	TRBV5-1	CASSLGISGFNNEQFF
NA	TRBV7-2	CASSLATFTSGNTIYF
NA	TRBV29-1	CSLFGGDTQYF
NA	TRBV28	CASSHSWDEPGPSYEQYF
NA	TRBV7-2	CASSLFRFGREPYNEQFF
NA	TRBV4-2	CASSQDVYLGQGGETQYF
TRBD1	TRBV11-3	CASSPKRWDRGAFGNQPQHF
TRBD2	TRBV5-6	CASSLPRFSGGNEQFF
TRBD1	TRBV2	CASSMTGAAATQYF
NA	TRBV20-1	CSARGPGYGGELFF
TRBD1	TRBV20-1	CSARAGGTGGDTQYF
NA	TRBV15	CATSRESGLSYEQYF
NA	TRBV5-1	CASSATTDTQYF
NA	TRBV12-3/TRBV12-4	CASSLGGSQNQPQHF
TRBD2	TRBV14	CASSRGLAGSYTGELFF
TRBD1	TRBV6-2/TRBV6-3	CASSRTGALGYGYTF
NA	TRBV4-2	CASSQALHYEQYF
NA	TRBV2	CASTWESPSNTGELFF
TRBD2	TRBV20-1	CSARRTSGRATGELFF
NA	TRBV7-2	CASSPRAGERRYGYTF
TRBD1	TRBV27	CASSSRQGVDNEQFF
TRBD2	TRBV7-9	CASSFSAGGTDTQYF
TRBD1	TRBV5-1	CASSSKGQGAVDGYTF
NA	TRBV20-1	CSAPRDGGASEKLFF
NA	TRBV6-1	CASSGRGPKREKLFF